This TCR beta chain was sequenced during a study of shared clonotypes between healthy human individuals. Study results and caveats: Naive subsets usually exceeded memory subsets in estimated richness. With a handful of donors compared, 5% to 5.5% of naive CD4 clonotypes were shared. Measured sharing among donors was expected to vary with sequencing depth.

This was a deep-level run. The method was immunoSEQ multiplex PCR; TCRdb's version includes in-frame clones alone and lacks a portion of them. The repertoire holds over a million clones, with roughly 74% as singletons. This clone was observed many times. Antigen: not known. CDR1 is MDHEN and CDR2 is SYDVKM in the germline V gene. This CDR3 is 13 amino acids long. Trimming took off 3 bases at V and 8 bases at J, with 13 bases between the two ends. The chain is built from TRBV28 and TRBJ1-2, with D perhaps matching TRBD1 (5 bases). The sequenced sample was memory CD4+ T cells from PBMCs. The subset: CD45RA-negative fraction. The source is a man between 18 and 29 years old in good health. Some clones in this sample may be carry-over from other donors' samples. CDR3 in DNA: TGTGCCAGCAGTTTTTTCGGGGGAAGCGGCTACACCTTC. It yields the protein CASSFFGGSGYTF.